A single sample gave rise to the 10 T cell receptor beta chains below, sequenced in a study of blood T cells in healthy people across ages. A second PCR of about 7 to 12 cycles used a sample-barcoded 5' primer and a J-beta primer mix. Via MiXCR, TCRdb re-called the 5' RACE reads, giving one row per CDR3 protein. In the table there are about 720,000 distinct CDR3 sequences, over 20% of which are singletons. The sample comprised blood. These receptors were obtained from a man in his 70s in good health.

This clonotype was counted between two and nine times. The chain couples TRBV20-1 to TRBJ2-1; 10 bases match TRBD2. The junction had 8 bases not matched to a gene; V was cut back by 0 bases and J by 6 bases. The germline CDR1 and CDR2 sequences are DFQATT and SNEGSKA (reference sequence). The CDR3 consists of 16 residues. CDR3 sequence (DNA): TGCAGTGCTAGAGATTTGGGCACTAGCGGGGCCAATGAGCAGTTCTTC. Translated, it gives CSARDLGTSGANEQFF.

V usage is TRBV3-1 and J usage is TRBJ1-3, with D possibly matching TRBD1 (6 bases). The length of the CDR3 is 14 residues. From germline, CDR1 is LGHDT and CDR2 YNNKEL (reference sequence). Trimming cost V 3 bases and J 4 bases, with 10 bases left between them. The CDR3 loop reads CASSQRDKGNTIYF. CDR3 DNA: TGTGCCAGCAGCCAGAGGGACAAAGGAAACACCATATATTTT.

This rearrangement joins TRBV12-3 or TRBV12-4 to TRBJ2-1, with 7 bases fitting TRBD2. The V gene end was trimmed by 4 bases and the J gene end by 2 bases; junction bases not matched to a gene: 5. This CDR3 has 15 residues. The CDR3: CASSWASGTYNEQFF. The CDR3, as DNA: TGTGCCAGCAGTTGGGCTAGCGGAACCTACAATGAGCAGTTCTTC.

This sequence joins TRBV12-3 or TRBV12-4 and TRBJ1-3, with 10 bases identical to TRBD1. CDR3 length: 18 residues. V lost 7 bases to trimming and J lost 4 bases; unmatched junction nucleotides: 16. The CDR3 DNA reads TGTGCCAGCAATCCCTCCCGGGACAGGGGCTTTGGAGGAAACACCATATATTTT. Its protein product is CASNPSRDRGFGGNTIYF.

The J gene is TRBJ1-2, the V gene TRBV6-5; 8 positions match TRBD1. Germline CDR1 MNHEY, CDR2 SVGAGI. Trimming cost V 6 bases and J 6 bases; bases outside gene matches: 9. This CDR3 has 14 residues. The CDR3 sequence is CASSRQGARDGYTF. The CDR3 DNA is TGTGCCAGCAGCCGGCAGGGGGCGAGGGATGGCTACACCTTC.

The chain recombines TRBV7-2 with TRBJ2-3; 10 bases are shared with TRBD2. Looked up from germline, CDR1 is SGHTA and CDR2 is FQGNSA. V gave up 2 bases and J gave up 9 bases; unmatched junction bases: 14. The CDR3 consists of 17 residues. The CDR3 here is CASSLRGRASGSDTQYF. The CDR3 DNA is TGTGCCAGCAGCTTACGGGGGCGGGCTAGCGGGAGCGACACGCAGTATTTT.

The rearrangement links TRBV20-1 to TRBJ2-5, with TRBD2 identical over 10 bases. The J call could be wrong; TRBJ2-1 is a better fit for the DNA end. From germline, CDR1 is DFQATT and CDR2 SNEGSKA (reference sequence). The CDR3 is 14 residues long. The CDR3 protein is CSATLAGISNEQFF. CDR3 sequence (DNA): TGCAGTGCCACACTAGCGGGAATTTCTAATGAGCAGTTCTTC.

This clonotype was counted a few times. The V gene is TRBV25-1, the J gene TRBJ2-7; D is undetermined. Germline-derived CDR1 and CDR2 are MGHDK and SYGVNS. The CDR3 is made up of 13 amino acids. V was cut by 8 bases and J by 0 bases, with 11 bases left in between. This CDR3 reads CASANTFSYEQYF. For the CDR3, the DNA is TGTGCCAGCGCAAATACTTTCTCCTACGAGCAGTACTTC.

This clonotype was counted only a few times. Here the CDR3 DNA reads TGTGCCAGCGACCGTACCGGGGGGGTTGGCACTGAAGCTTTCTTT. Its protein is CASDRTGGVGTEAFF. The genes are TRBV7-9 and TRBJ1-1, with a weak D call TRBD1 (5 bases). V lost 8 bases and J lost 4, with 20 bases in between. CDR3 length: 15 residues. Germline V gene sequence: CDR1 SEHNR, CDR2 FQNEAQ (reference sequence).

The chain joins TRBV6-5 to TRBJ1-1; 8 nucleotides line up with TRBD1. CDR1 MNHEY and CDR2 SVGAGI come from the germline V gene. The CDR3 totals 15 residues. The trim removed 6 bases at V and 1 base at J, leaving 7 bases unmatched. The CDR3 DNA follows: TGTGCCAGCAGATACCCGGGACAGGCGAACACTGAAGCTTTCTTT. Encoded protein: CASRYPGQANTEAFF.